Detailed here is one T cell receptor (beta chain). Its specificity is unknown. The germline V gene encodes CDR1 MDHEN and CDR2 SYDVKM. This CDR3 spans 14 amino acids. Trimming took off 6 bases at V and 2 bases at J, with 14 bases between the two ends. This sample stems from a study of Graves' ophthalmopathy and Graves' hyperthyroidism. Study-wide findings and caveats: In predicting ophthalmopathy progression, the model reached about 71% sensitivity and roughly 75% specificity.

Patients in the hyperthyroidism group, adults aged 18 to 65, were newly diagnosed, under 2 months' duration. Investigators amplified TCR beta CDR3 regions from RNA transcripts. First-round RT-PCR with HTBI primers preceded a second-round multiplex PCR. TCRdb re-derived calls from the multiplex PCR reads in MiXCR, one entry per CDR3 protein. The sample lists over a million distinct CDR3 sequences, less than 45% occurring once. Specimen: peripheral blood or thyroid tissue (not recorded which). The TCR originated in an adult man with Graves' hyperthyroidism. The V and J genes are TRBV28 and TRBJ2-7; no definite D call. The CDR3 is CASSGPRLTYEQYF. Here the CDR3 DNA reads TGTGCCAGCAGCGGACCAAGATTGACCTACGAGCAGTACTTC.